This TCR beta chain was obtained from a study of blood T cell repertoires in COVID-19. As for the study in general: Both acute and convalescent COVID-19 samples were obtained from the United States, Italy and Spain.

Germline assignment: CDR1 LGHNA and CDR2 YNFKEQ. V shed 0 bases and J 0 bases; nucleotides not matched to a gene: 2. The CDR3 has 18 residues. Study processing details: Reference gene primer amplification gave nucleated cell count estimates. TCRdb keeps only in-frame clones here, not all; method: immunoSEQ multiplex PCR. V, J and clone size derive from that table, while D and trimming were established from the DNA sequence. The data contain roughly 80,000 clones, about three quarters of them seen just once; the ten biggest clones take up 9.9%. The sequence was obtained from a human donor in a cohort sampled during active COVID-19. Sequences were obtained from peripheral blood. The chain uses TRBV4-2 and TRBJ2-7, with 16 bases matching TRBD2. CDR3 amino acids: CASSQEGTSGGDSYEQYF. The CDR3 region has the DNA TGTGCCAGCAGCCAAGAGGGGACTAGCGGGGGGGACTCCTACGAGCAGTACTTC.